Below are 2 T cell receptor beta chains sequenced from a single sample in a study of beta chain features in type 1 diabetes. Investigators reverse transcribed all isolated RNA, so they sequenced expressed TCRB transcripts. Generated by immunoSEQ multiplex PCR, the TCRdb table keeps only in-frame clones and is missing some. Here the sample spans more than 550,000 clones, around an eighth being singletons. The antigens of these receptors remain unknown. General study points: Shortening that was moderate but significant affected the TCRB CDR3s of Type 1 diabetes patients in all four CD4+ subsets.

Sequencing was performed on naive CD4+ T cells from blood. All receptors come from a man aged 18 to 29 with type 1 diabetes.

CDR3 sequence: CASSQRTGTDTQYF. The CDR3 DNA sequence: TGTGCCAGCAGCCAACGCACAGGGACAGATACGCAGTATTTT. The rearrangement joins TRBV7-2 to TRBJ2-3, with D perhaps matching TRBD1 (6 bases). Germline values: CDR1 SGHTA, CDR2 FQGNSA. The CDR3 runs 14 residues. V lost 5 bases to trimming and J lost 3 bases, with 12 bases between them.

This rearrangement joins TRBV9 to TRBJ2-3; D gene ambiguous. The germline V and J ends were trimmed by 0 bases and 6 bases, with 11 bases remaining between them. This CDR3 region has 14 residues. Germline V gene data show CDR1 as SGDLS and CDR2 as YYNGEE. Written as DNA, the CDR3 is TGTGCCAGCAGCGTAGTAGGTGTCGAGGATACGCAGTATTTT. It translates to CASSVVGVEDTQYF. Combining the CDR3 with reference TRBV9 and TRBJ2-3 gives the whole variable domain DSGVTQTPKHLITATGQRVTLRCSPRSGDLSVYWYQQSLDQGLQFLIQYYNGEERAKGNILERFSAQQFPDLHSELNLSSLELGDSALYFCASSVVGVEDTQYFGPGTRLTVL.